A selection of T cell receptor beta chains follows, all from one sample in a study of T cells in Graves' hyperthyroidism and ophthalmopathy. TCRdb re-derived calls from the multiplex PCR reads in MiXCR, one entry per CDR3 protein. The sample lists 350,000 or so distinct CDR3 sequences; roughly 18% were seen once. Sequenced input: blood. These receptors all come from a woman in her forties or fifties with Graves' hyperthyroidism. Each CDR3 is given with its conserved first and last residue. D genes are given only for firm matches. Rows give clone size only sometimes, using once, few, many, or a class for an expanded clone.

CDR3 protein: CASSLLGAGGEQFF; CDR3 DNA: TGCGCCAGCAGCTTGCTCGGAGCGGGAGGTGAGCAGTTCTTC; clone size: many; V gene: TRBV5-1; D gene: TRBD2; J gene: TRBJ2-1; CDR3 length: 14
CDR3 protein: CSVEGGRGQPQHF; CDR3 DNA: TGCAGCGTTGAAGGGGGCAGGGGTCAGCCCCAGCATTTT; clone size: NA; V gene: TRBV29-1; D gene: NA; J gene: TRBJ1-5; CDR3 length: 13
CDR3 protein: CASSQYNADTQYF; CDR3 DNA: TGTGCCAGCAGCCAATATAATGCAGATACGCAGTATTTT; clone size: many; V gene: TRBV3-1; D gene: NA; J gene: TRBJ2-3; CDR3 length: 13
CDR3 protein: CASSLTKGYEQYF; CDR3 DNA: TGTGCCAGCAGTTTAACCAAGGGCTACGAGCAGTACTTC; clone size: once; V gene: TRBV28; D gene: NA; J gene: TRBJ2-7; CDR3 length: 13
CDR3 protein: CATTGDLNNEQFF; CDR3 DNA: TGTGCCACCACGGGAGATTTGAACAATGAGCAGTTCTTC; clone size: NA; V gene: TRBV6-1; D gene: NA; J gene: TRBJ2-1; CDR3 length: 13
CDR3 protein: CAWNSGYQGDTEAFF; CDR3 DNA: TGTGCCTGGAATTCAGGATACCAGGGGGACACTGAAGCTTTCTTT; clone size: many; V gene: TRBV30; D gene: TRBD1; J gene: TRBJ1-1; CDR3 length: 15
CDR3 protein: CASSLNLQGNQPQHF; CDR3 DNA: TGTGCCAGCAGTTTAAACCTCCAGGGCAATCAGCCCCAGCATTTT; clone size: many; V gene: TRBV12-3/TRBV12-4; D gene: NA; J gene: TRBJ1-5; CDR3 length: 15
CDR3 protein: CASSPLGLRGDQPQHF; CDR3 DNA: TGTGCCAGCAGCCCCCTTGGACTCCGGGGAGATCAGCCCCAGCATTTT; clone size: NA; V gene: TRBV28; D gene: NA; J gene: TRBJ1-5; CDR3 length: 16
CDR3 protein: CASSSGQQNTEAFF; CDR3 DNA: TGTGCCAGCAGCTCGGGACAGCAGAACACTGAAGCTTTCTTT; clone size: many; V gene: TRBV7-2; D gene: TRBD1; J gene: TRBJ1-1; CDR3 length: 14
CDR3 protein: CASSFGRAPTDTQYF; CDR3 DNA: TGTGCCAGCAGCTTTGGTCGAGCTCCCACAGATACGCAGTATTTT; clone size: few; V gene: TRBV13; D gene: NA; J gene: TRBJ2-3; CDR3 length: 15
CDR3 protein: CASSQDGSSKYF; CDR3 DNA: TGCGCCAGCAGCCAAGATGGGAGCTCCAAGTACTTC; clone size: few; V gene: TRBV4-1; D gene: NA; J gene: TRBJ2-5; CDR3 length: 12
CDR3 protein: CSARAPHGSGTDTQYF; CDR3 DNA: TGCAGTGCTAGAGCTCCCCACGGCTCGGGGACAGATACGCAGTATTTT; clone size: few; V gene: TRBV20-1; D gene: NA; J gene: TRBJ2-3; CDR3 length: 16
CDR3 protein: CASSSPYGSLPLHF; CDR3 DNA: TGTGCCAGCAGCTCCCCTTATGGGTCGCTACCCCTCCACTTT; clone size: many; V gene: TRBV11-2; D gene: NA; J gene: TRBJ1-6; CDR3 length: 14
CDR3 protein: CATSSSRNQPQHF; CDR3 DNA: TGTGCCACCAGCAGTTCTCGGAATCAGCCCCAGCATTTT; clone size: NA; V gene: TRBV15; D gene: NA; J gene: TRBJ1-5; CDR3 length: 13
CDR3 protein: CASSYSAGRSSYEQYF; CDR3 DNA: TGTGCCAGCAGTTACTCTGCAGGGAGGAGCTCCTACGAGCAGTACTTC; clone size: many; V gene: TRBV6-5; D gene: NA; J gene: TRBJ2-7; CDR3 length: 16
CDR3 protein: CSARDTGQGTDTQYF; CDR3 DNA: TGCAGTGCTAGAGATACCGGACAGGGCACAGATACGCAGTATTTT; clone size: few; V gene: TRBV20-1; D gene: TRBD1; J gene: TRBJ2-3; CDR3 length: 15
CDR3 protein: CASSQGLVGTDTQYF; CDR3 DNA: TGCGCCAGCAGCCAGGGACTAGTGGGCACAGATACGCAGTATTTT; clone size: many; V gene: TRBV5-1; D gene: TRBD2; J gene: TRBJ2-3; CDR3 length: 15
CDR3 protein: CASSSSGHSYNEQFF; CDR3 DNA: TGTGCCAGCAGTTCGAGCGGGCACTCCTACAATGAGCAGTTCTTC; clone size: many; V gene: TRBV28; D gene: NA; J gene: TRBJ2-1; CDR3 length: 15